This TCR beta chain stems from a study of cytomegalovirus exposure and HLA in healthy donors. Study observations and caveats: A reported reduction in N-insertions relative to the roughly 670-donor mean was seen in an Asian-associated ancestry cluster in a later analysis. Several of the most significant clusters appeared linked to common viral pathogens, based on a later analysis.

V was pared by 3 bases and J by 6 bases, with 16 bases between. Germline values: CDR1 MDHEN, CDR2 SYDVKM. This CDR3 contains 15 residues. The PCR employed 60 Vbeta primers together with 13 Jbeta primers. Here immunoSEQ multiplex PCR was the method, and the copy in TCRdb shows in-frame clones only, minus some. Its clone listing holds about 130,000 clones. Participants comprised healthy donors of bone marrow. Donors sampled were nominally healthy, though unrecorded immune exposures were likely. A remark on this clone: Its specificity is unknown.

This rearrangement joins TRBV28 to TRBJ2-3; tentative D call: TRBD1 (6 bases). This sequence was found in a woman between 40 and 50 years old in good health and CMV-seropositive. Sequencing was carried out using PBMCs. The CDR3 DNA reads TGTGCCAGCAGTTTCCCGACAGGTTCACAGGATACGCAGTATTTT. The encoded protein is CASSFPTGSQDTQYF.